This T cell receptor (beta chain) emerged from a study of Ad26.COV2.S vaccination and SARS-CoV-2 variants. Study summary: Donor allocation was to the COV1001 Ad26.COV2.S trial arm.

Profiling relied on immunoSEQ multiplex PCR, and the TCRdb table lists in-frame clones only, not all of them. The profile shows approximately 500,000 clones, roughly 87% of them singletons. Germline V CDR1 and CDR2: GTSNPN, SVGIG (reference sequence). Trimming took off 7 bases at V and 0 bases at J, with 10 bases between the two ends. This CDR3 region has 12 residues. Treatment of the sample: approximately 18 received Ad26.COV2.S at low or high dose, single or two shots; about 5 received placebo; per-sample allocation not given. It was on day 63 after the first vaccine or placebo injection that samples were taken.

This TCR came from a person aged 18-60 years who received the Ad26.COV2.S COVID-19 vaccine or a placebo. This chain connects TRBV30 to TRBJ2-7, with D possibly being TRBD1 (6 bases). Source: peripheral blood, taken in a trial of Ad26.COV2.S vaccine versus placebo. The chain's CDR3 is CASHRDSYEQYF. The CDR3 bases are TGTGCCTCCCACAGGGACTCCTACGAGCAGTACTTC. Filled out from reference TRBV30 and TRBJ2-7, the complete variable domain reads SQTIHQWPATLVQPVGSPLSLECTVEGTSNPNLYWYRQAAGRGLQLLFYSVGIGQISSEVPQNLSASRPQDRQFILSSKKLLLSDSGFYLCASHRDSYEQYFGPGTRLTVT.